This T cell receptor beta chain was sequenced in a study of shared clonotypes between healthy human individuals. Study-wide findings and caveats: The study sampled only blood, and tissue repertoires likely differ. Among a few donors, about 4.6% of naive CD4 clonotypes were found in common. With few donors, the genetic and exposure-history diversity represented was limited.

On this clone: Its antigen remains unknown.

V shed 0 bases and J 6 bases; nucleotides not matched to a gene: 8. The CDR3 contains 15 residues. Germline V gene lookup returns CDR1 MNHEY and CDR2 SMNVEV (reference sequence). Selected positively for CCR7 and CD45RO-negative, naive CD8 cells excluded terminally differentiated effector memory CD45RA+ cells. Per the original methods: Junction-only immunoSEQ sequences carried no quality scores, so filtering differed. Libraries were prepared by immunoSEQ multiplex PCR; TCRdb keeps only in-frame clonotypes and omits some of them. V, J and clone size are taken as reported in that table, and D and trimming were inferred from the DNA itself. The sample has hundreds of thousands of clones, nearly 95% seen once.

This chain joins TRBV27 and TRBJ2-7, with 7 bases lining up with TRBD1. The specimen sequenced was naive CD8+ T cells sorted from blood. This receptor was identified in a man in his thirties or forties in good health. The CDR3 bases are TGTGCCAGCAGTTTATCCCCGACAGGGAGCCGCGAGCAGTACTTC. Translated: CASSLSPTGSREQYF.